The 9 T cell receptor beta chains below were found in one sample sequenced in a study of blood T cell repertoires in COVID-19. Clones were sequenced by immunoSEQ multiplex PCR, and TCRdb holds only the in-frame ones, with some missing. Among approximately 190,000 clones listed, approximately 85% were seen once. The sequencing input was peripheral blood. Receptors were obtained from a woman in her 70s with active or convalescent COVID-19.

The chain uses TRBV29-1 and TRBJ2-7; TRBD1 aligns across 11 bases. The CDR3 is 15 amino acids. Trimming cost V 3 bases and J 2 bases; bases outside gene matches: 6. CDR1 is SQVTM, CDR2 ANQGSEA, per germline. The CDR3 sequence: CSVEGGQGETYEQYF. The CDR3 DNA follows: TGCAGCGTTGAGGGGGGACAGGGGGAGACCTACGAGCAGTACTTC.

In the case of this clone: Different DNA sequences within this sample yield the same CDR3. J is TRBJ1-2 and V is TRBV28, with TRBD1 matching 9 bases. Per the germline V gene, CDR1 is MDHEN and CDR2 is SYDVKM. The trim removed 4 bases at V and 4 bases at J, leaving 4 bases unmatched. The CDR3 has 14 residues. The CDR3 bases are TGTGCCAGCAGTTCGGACAGGGGAGTCTATGGCTACACCTTC. Its protein is CASSSDRGVYGYTF.

The chain combines TRBV7-6 with TRBJ2-5; D perhaps matches TRBD2 (7 bases). This CDR3 has 14 residues. Trimming stripped 5 bases from V and 4 bases from J, with 14 bases between. The germline gives CDR1 SGHVS, CDR2 FNYEAQ. The CDR3 DNA is TGTGCCAGCAGCCCCTCGAGGGGGGGAGAGACCCAGTACTTC. This translates into CASSPSRGGETQYF. Based on the CDR3 plus reference TRBV7-6 and TRBJ2-5, the full variable domain is GAGVSQSPRYKVTKRGQDVALRCDPISGHVSLYWYRQALGQGPEFLTYFNYEAQQDKSGLPNDRFSAERPEGSISTLTIQRTEQRDSAMYRCASSPSRGGETQYFGPGTRLLVL.

The chain couples TRBV5-1 to TRBJ2-2; 16 positions agree with TRBD2. The germline gives CDR1 SGHRS, CDR2 YFSETQ. CDR3 length: 17 amino acids. V trimming: 4 bases; J trimming: 6 bases; junction bases outside the gene matches: 6. The CDR3 region is CASSPGLAGGTSGELFF. The CDR3 DNA is TGCGCCAGCAGCCCGGGACTAGCGGGAGGGACTTCCGGGGAGCTGTTTTTT.

This chain connects TRBV19 to TRBJ2-3, with D possibly being TRBD1 (5 bases). Trimming left V 1 base short and J 1 base short, with 9 bases between. The CDR3 spans 15 residues. Germline assignment: CDR1 LNHDA and CDR2 SQIVND (reference sequence). As DNA, the CDR3 is TGTGCCAGTAGTATAGCCGGCAGGGGCACAGATACGCAGTATTTT. As protein: CASSIAGRGTDTQYF.

V gene TRBV6-4 combines with J gene TRBJ1-1; D unclear. V lost 6 bases and J lost 0, with 17 bases in between. The CDR3 loop spans 16 amino acids. Germline loops: CDR1 MRHNA, CDR2 SNTAGT. CDR3 coding DNA: TGTGCCAGCAGCCCAACAAGATCCAGGATGAACACTGAAGCTTTCTTT. As protein: CASSPTRSRMNTEAFF.

The V call is TRBV19, the J call TRBJ1-1, with 10 bases lining up with TRBD1. The junction had 1 base not matched to a gene; V was cut back by 6 bases and J by 3 bases. The CDR3 totals 13 residues. Germline V gene lookup returns CDR1 LNHDA and CDR2 SQIVND (reference sequence). CDR3 sequence (DNA): TGTGCCAGTAGGGACAGGGGGTACACTGAAGCTTTCTTT. This gives the protein CASRDRGYTEAFF.

This clone was picked up a small number of times. The chain joins TRBV2 to TRBJ1-5, with 7 bases lining up with TRBD1. The V and J ends lost 5 bases and 3 bases, in that order; junction bases with no gene match: 7. The CDR3 extends over 15 amino acids. The germline CDR1 and CDR2 sequences are SNHLY and FYNNEI. In nucleotides, the CDR3 is TGTGCCAGCAGTACCGGGACAGAATTCAATCAGCCCCAGCATTTT. Encoded protein: CASSTGTEFNQPQHF.

The chain couples TRBV7-2 to TRBJ2-5, with 7 bases matching TRBD1. Germline lookup yields CDR1 SGHTA and CDR2 FQGNSA. This CDR3 is built from 15 residues. Trimming took 1 base from V and 5 from J; bases not matched to a gene: 7. The CDR3 DNA reads TGTGCCAGCAGCTTAGGACAGGGAATGAGGGAGACCCAGTACTTC. Translating gives CASSLGQGMRETQYF.